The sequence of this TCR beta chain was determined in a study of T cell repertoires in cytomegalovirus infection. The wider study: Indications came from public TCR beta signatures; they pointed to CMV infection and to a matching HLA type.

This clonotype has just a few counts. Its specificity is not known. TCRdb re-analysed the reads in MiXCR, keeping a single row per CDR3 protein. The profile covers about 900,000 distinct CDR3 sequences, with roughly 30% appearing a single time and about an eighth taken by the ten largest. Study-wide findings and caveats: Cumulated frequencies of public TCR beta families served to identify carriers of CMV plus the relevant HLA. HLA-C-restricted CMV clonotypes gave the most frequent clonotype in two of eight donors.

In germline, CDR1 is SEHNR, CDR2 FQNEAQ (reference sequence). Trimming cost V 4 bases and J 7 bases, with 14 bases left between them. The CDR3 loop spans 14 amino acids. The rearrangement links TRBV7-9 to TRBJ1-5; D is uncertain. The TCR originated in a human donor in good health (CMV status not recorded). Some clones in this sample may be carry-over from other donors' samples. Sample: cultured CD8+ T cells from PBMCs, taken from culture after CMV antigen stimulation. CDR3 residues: CASSYIESGQPQHF. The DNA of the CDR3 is TGTGCCAGCAGCTATATTGAGTCGGGCCAGCCCCAGCATTTT.